This TCR beta chain was captured by sequencing in a study of cytomegalovirus exposure and HLA in healthy donors. Study in general: Early released data had approximately 86 million unique TCRs, all coming from HLA-typed donors. General study results and limits: TCR beta sequences reportedly predicted most subjects' HLA-A and HLA-B alleles accurately.

13 Jbeta primers and 60 Vbeta primers were used for the PCR. Produced via immunoSEQ multiplex PCR; TCRdb's table is partial and in-frame only. Among 100,000 to 150,000 clones listed, around 80% were seen once. The germline CDR1 and CDR2 sequences are SGHDT and YYEEEE. V was clipped by 2 bases and J by 4 bases, with 9 bases between them. The CDR3 contains 13 residues. With regard to this clone: Its cognate antigen is unknown.

Sequenced input: PBMCs. The sequence derives from a woman between 40 and 50 years old in good health and CMV-seronegative. The V and J genes are TRBV5-6 and TRBJ1-1, with D possibly being TRBD1 (6 bases). Here the CDR3 reads CASSFTGFTEAFF. The CDR3 coding sequence is TGTGCCAGCAGCTTTACAGGGTTCACTGAAGCTTTCTTT.